The clone carrying this TCR beta chain was observed a few times. The sample originates from a study of Ad26.COV2.S vaccination and SARS-CoV-2 variants. Study-wide context: In the COV1001 trial, the donor was in the Ad26.COV2.S arm.

As to treatment: about 20 received Ad26.COV2.S at low or high dose, single or two shots; 5 received placebo; per-sample allocation not given. Sampling was performed 63 days after the first vaccine or placebo injection. The ends were cut back, 0 bases at V and 5 bases at J, with 17 bases in the middle. The CDR3 covers 16 residues. Germline values: CDR1 SGDLS, CDR2 YYNGEE. The protocol was immunoSEQ multiplex PCR, while the TCRdb copy is restricted to in-frame clones and leaves out a portion. Among around 320,000 clones listed, over 80% were seen once. This rearrangement joins TRBV9 to TRBJ2-5; tentatively, D is TRBD1 (7 bases). The specimen comprised peripheral blood, sampled in a trial of Ad26.COV2.S vaccine versus placebo. This clonotype was sampled from a person between 18 and 65 years old who received the Ad26.COV2.S COVID-19 vaccine or a placebo. CDR3 in DNA: TGTGCCAGCAGCGTAGTGGGGTCAGGGGGAGGTGAGACCCAGTACTTC. Translating it yields CASSVVGSGGGETQYF.